Reported below is one TCR beta chain. What it recognizes is unknown. The germline V and J ends were trimmed by 3 bases and 0 bases, with 9 bases remaining between them. CDR3 length: 15 amino acids. The germline V gene has CDR1 SNHLY and CDR2 FYNNEI. This record comes from a study of cytomegalovirus exposure and HLA in healthy donors. Study in general: Assignment to the Caucasian-associated ancestry cluster applied to approximately 79% of the approximately 400 genotyped donors.

General study results and limits: Roughly uniform sequencing depth across donors was assumed, possibly incorrectly. Among immune exposure information, only CMV serostatus was available. There were some public TCRs occurring in many donors, but most TCR sequences were rare.

13 Jbeta primers and 60 Vbeta primers were used for the PCR. Assay: immunoSEQ multiplex PCR; the TCRdb copy retains only in-frame clones and omits some. The sample table sets out about 200,000 clones. J is TRBJ1-3 and V is TRBV2; D may be TRBD1 (5 bases). This TCR derives from a girl under 10 years old in good health and CMV-seropositive. The sample taken for sequencing was PBMCs. This chain's CDR3 is CASSDRQGSGNTIYF. The DNA for the CDR3 is TGTGCCAGCAGTGACCGGCAGGGCTCTGGAAACACCATATATTTT.